A single sample is the source of the 13 T cell receptor beta chains below, sequenced in a study of cytomegalovirus exposure and HLA in healthy donors. PCR amplification relied on 60 Vbeta primers (plus 13 Jbeta primers). TCRdb's copy holds only in-frame clones and misses some; the assay was immunoSEQ multiplex PCR. Here the sample spans 170,000 or so clones, roughly 84% being singletons. Sequencing was performed on PBMCs. These receptors were taken from a boy aged 2 to 9 in good health and CMV-seronegative.

V is TRBV28 and J is TRBJ1-5, with a weak D call TRBD1 (5 bases). CDR1 is MDHEN and CDR2 is SYDVKM in the germline V gene. This CDR3 has 15 residues. Between the trimmed V and J ends, which lost 6 bases and 3 bases, there was a span of 15 bases. The CDR3 protein is CASSPPGGDNQPQHF. The DNA for the CDR3 is TGTGCCAGCAGCCCTCCTGGGGGGGACAATCAGCCCCAGCATTTT.

V gene TRBV28 combines with J gene TRBJ2-3, with 13 bases fitting TRBD2. This CDR3 contains 18 residues. With 3 bases clipped from V and 4 bases from J, the junction kept 10 bases outside the gene matches. The germline CDR1 and CDR2 sequences are MDHEN and SYDVKM. The CDR3 DNA reads as TGTGCCAGCAGTTTCACACCCGTGACTAGCGGGAGGTCAGATACGCAGTATTTT. It codes for CASSFTPVTSGRSDTQYF.

This chain links TRBV4-1 with TRBJ2-7; 8 bases line up with TRBD1. With 3 bases clipped from V and 2 bases from J, the junction kept 6 bases outside the gene matches. This CDR3 has 15 residues. Germline V gene lookup returns CDR1 MGHRA and CDR2 YSYEKL. The CDR3 DNA reads TGCGCCAGCAGCCAGGCCGGGACAGGTCCCTACGAGCAGTACTTC. This sequence encodes CASSQAGTGPYEQYF.

The chain joins TRBV11-2 to TRBJ2-3; D unresolved. The CDR3 runs 12 residues. Trimming pared 1 base from V and 4 bases from J, leaving 3 bases between. In germline, CDR1 is SGHAT, CDR2 FQNNGV. In nucleotides, the CDR3 is TGTGCCAGCAGCTTAGGAGCAGATACGCAGTATTTT. It translates to CASSLGADTQYF.

The chain carries TRBV11-2 and TRBJ1-1; tentatively, D is TRBD1 (5 bases). The V end was cut by 5 bases, the J end by 1 base, with 14 bases between. CDR1 SGHAT and CDR2 FQNNGV come from the germline V gene. The CDR3 runs to 15 residues. CDR3 bases: TGTGCCAGCAGCCCCCTGGGTAGGGGGAACACTGAAGCTTTCTTT. This translates into CASSPLGRGNTEAFF.

The chain combines TRBV7-6 with TRBJ2-2, with 7 nucleotides matching TRBD2. The CDR3 length is 13 residues. Germline values: CDR1 SGHVS, CDR2 FNYEAQ. V lost 10 bases and J lost 4; bases outside the gene matches: 6. CDR3 nucleotide sequence: TGTGCCACCGAGGGACTACCCACCGGGGAGCTGTTTTTT. It is translated as CATEGLPTGELFF.

Here the CDR3 DNA reads TGTGCCAGCAGTCTAACCGGACTAGCGGGAGCCACCTACGAGCAGTACTTC. Its protein product is CASSLTGLAGATYEQYF. The J gene is TRBJ2-7, the V gene TRBV2; 13 bases are shared with TRBD2. Losses at the gene ends were 5 bases for V and 2 bases for J; bases not matched to a gene: 9. Germline lookup yields CDR1 SNHLY and CDR2 FYNNEI. This CDR3 has 17 residues. The full variable domain, rest sourced from reference TRBV2 and TRBJ2-7, is EPEVTQTPSHQVTQMGQEVILRCVPISNHLYFYWYRQILGQKVEFLVSFYNNEISEKSEIFDDQFSVERPDGSNFTLKIRSTKLEDSAMYFCASSLTGLAGATYEQYFGPGTRLTVT.

This chain uses TRBV27 with TRBJ2-1; 11 bases line up with TRBD2. With V trimmed by 6 bases and J by 6 bases, 16 bases remained unmatched. The CDR3 contains 18 residues. Germline V gene lookup returns CDR1 MNHEY and CDR2 SMNVEV (reference sequence). The CDR3, as DNA: TGTGCCAGCAGCTTTTCCCTCAAACTAGCGGGAGTAGGCAATGAGCAGTTCTTC. This encodes CASSFSLKLAGVGNEQFF.

The chain has TRBV5-1 and TRBJ1-1, with D hard to call. Germline loops: CDR1 SGHRS, CDR2 YFSETQ. V gave up 3 bases and J gave up 3 bases, with 9 bases separating them. This CDR3 comprises 13 residues. The CDR3 region has the DNA TGCGCCAGCAGCTACCGATCGGACACTGAAGCTTTCTTT. Amino acid sequence: CASSYRSDTEAFF.

This clone was detected only a few times. The chain recombines TRBV25-1 with TRBJ2-2; 7 bases map to TRBD2. CDR1 is MGHDK, CDR2 SYGVNS, per germline. This CDR3 contains 17 residues. V shed 0 bases, J shed 1 base, and the junction held 5 bases outside the gene matches. Here the CDR3 reads CASSEYFQRENTGELFF. In DNA form, the CDR3 reads TGTGCCAGCAGTGAATATTTCCAGCGGGAGAACACCGGGGAGCTGTTTTTT. Full variable domain (outside the CDR3, taken from reference TRBV25-1 and TRBJ2-2): EADIYQTPRYLVIGTGKKITLECSQTMGHDKMYWYQQDPGMELHLIHYSYGVNSTEKGDLSSESTVSRIRTEHFPLTLESARPSHTSQYLCASSEYFQRENTGELFFGEGSRLTVL.

CDR3 sequence: CASSLEGQVNQPQHF. Here the CDR3 DNA reads TGTGCCAGCAGCTTGGAGGGACAGGTGAATCAGCCCCAGCATTTT. J is TRBJ1-5 and V is TRBV5-6; 8 nucleotides match TRBD1. From germline, CDR1 is SGHDT and CDR2 YYEEEE. CDR3 length: 15 amino acids. V shed 0 bases and J 4 bases; nucleotides not matched to a gene: 3.

J is TRBJ1-2 and V is TRBV28, with 8 positions matching TRBD1. Germline assignment: CDR1 MDHEN and CDR2 SYDVKM. V lost 3 bases and J lost 6; bases outside the gene matches: 6. The CDR3 has 14 residues. The CDR3 region has the DNA TGTGCCAGCAGTTTGGGCAGGGGGCGCGATGGCTACACCTTC. Protein sequence: CASSLGRGRDGYTF.

This chain joins TRBV19 and TRBJ1-1; TRBD1 matches 8 bases. V lost 4 bases and J lost 4; bases outside the gene matches: 5. In germline, CDR1 is LNHDA, CDR2 SQIVND (reference sequence). CDR3 length equals 14 residues. The CDR3 DNA sequence: TGTGCCAGTAGTACAGGGGGCTCGGGCACTGAAGCTTTCTTT. It specifies CASSTGGSGTEAFF.